The 10 T cell receptor beta chains given below trace back to one sample, sequenced in a study of CD8+CD57+ T cells in acquired aplastic anemia. Genomic DNA acted as the template from which TCR beta VDJ combination and CDR3 sequence profiling were carried out. TCRdb fed the reads into MiXCR, producing one record per CDR3 protein. The sample lists roughly 200,000 distinct CDR3 sequences; roughly 65% were seen once. Those patients picked for sequencing had displayed CD8+CD57+ cell expansion on flow cytometry. Material for sequencing was sorted CD4+, CD8+, or CD8+CD57+ T cells (not recorded which) from PBMCs. The receptor set was obtained from a human donor with aplastic anemia.

This clonotype has just a few counts. The chain uses TRBV7-9 and TRBJ1-2; 7 bases align to TRBD1. This CDR3 has 14 residues. The J segment lost 0 bases and the V segment lost 5 bases, leaving 3 bases of the junction unmatched. The germline CDR1 and CDR2 sequences are SEHNR and FQNEAQ (reference sequence). DNA for the CDR3: TGTGCCAGCAGCACAACAGGGGCTAACTATGGCTACACCTTC. This gives the protein CASSTTGANYGYTF.

This clonotype was seen repeatedly, ten times or more. The V and J genes are TRBV29-1 and TRBJ1-1, with 7 bases identical to TRBD1. Germline CDR1 and CDR2: SQVTM and ANQGSEA. The CDR3 is made up of 13 amino acids. The junction had 5 bases not matched to a gene; V was cut back by 3 bases and J by 4 bases. CDR3 nucleotides: TGCAGCGTTGAGGGCAGGGGGACCACTGAAGCTTTCTTT. Its translation is CSVEGRGTTEAFF.

The chain has TRBV7-9 and TRBJ2-7, with unresolved D. Germline V gene lookup returns CDR1 SEHNR and CDR2 FQNEAQ (reference sequence). The CDR3 has 12 residues. Trimming removed 2 bases at V and 5 bases at J, with 7 bases between. CDR3: CASSLRPHEQYF. The CDR3, as DNA: TGTGCCAGCAGCTTAAGGCCACACGAGCAGTACTTC.

This clonotype has just one count. The rearrangement joins TRBV7-9 to TRBJ2-5; 7 bases align to TRBD1. CDR1 is SEHNR and CDR2 is FQNEAQ in the germline V gene (reference sequence). The V segment lost 1 base and the J segment 3 bases; nucleotides outside the gene matches: 5. CDR3 size: 15 residues. For the CDR3, the DNA is TGTGCCAGCAGCTTAGGATCGACAGGGAAAGAGACCCAGTACTTC. As protein: CASSLGSTGKETQYF.

The genes are TRBV20-1 and TRBJ2-5; unclear D gene. This CDR3 contains 13 residues. Germline V gene sequence: CDR1 DFQATT, CDR2 SNEGSKA (reference sequence). V was clipped by 6 bases and J by 4 bases, with 15 bases between them. The CDR3 sequence: CSAPVGVGETQYF. As DNA, the CDR3 is TGCAGTGCCCCAGTCGGCGTCGGAGAGACCCAGTACTTC.

This clonotype appeared many times. CDR3 residues: CASSLGDTEAFF. The CDR3 nucleotides are TGTGCCAGCAGCTTGGGGGACACTGAAGCTTTCTTT. The rearrangement joins TRBV5-6 to TRBJ1-1; D remains ambiguous. The CDR3 is made up of 12 amino acids. The V end lost 0 bases, the J end lost 3 bases, and 3 bases lay between the germline ends. CDR1 is SGHDT and CDR2 is YYEEEE in the germline V gene.

This clonotype was counted between two and nine times. J is TRBJ2-2 and V is TRBV7-8; 7 bases are a match to TRBD1. Germline loops: CDR1 SGHVS, CDR2 FQNEAQ. The CDR3 is made up of 16 amino acids. V shed 5 bases and J 3 bases; nucleotides not matched to a gene: 9. The chain's CDR3 is CASSNIRGLDTGELFF. CDR3 sequence (DNA): TGTGCCAGCAGCAACATCAGGGGGTTGGACACCGGGGAGCTGTTTTTT.

This chain joins TRBV7-3 and TRBJ2-7; D is unclear. The CDR3 contains 15 residues. V was cut by 4 bases and J by 2 bases, with 15 bases left in between. Germline V lookup: CDR1 SGHTA, CDR2 FQGTGA. Here the CDR3 DNA reads TGTGCCAGCAGCTCCTTCACGGAGCCCACCTACGAGCAGTACTTC. The encoded protein is CASSSFTEPTYEQYF. The full variable domain, its missing parts supplied by reference TRBV7-3 and TRBJ2-7, is GAGVSQTPSNKVTEKGKYVELRCDPISGHTALYWYRQSLGQGPEFLIYFQGTGAADDSGLPNDRFFAVRPEGSVSTLKIQRTERGDSAVYLCASSSFTEPTYEQYFGPGTRLTVT.

The chain combines TRBV7-2 with TRBJ1-6; no firm D call. V lost 2 bases, J lost 15 bases, and 11 bases lay in between. Germline CDR1 reads SGHTA; CDR2 reads FQGNSA. There are 12 residues in the CDR3. This CDR3 reads CASSLSTQHLHF. CDR3 in DNA: TGTGCCAGCAGCTTAAGTACACAGCACCTCCACTTT.

The chain carries TRBV19 and TRBJ2-7, with 8 bases matching TRBD1. Germline-derived CDR1 and CDR2 are LNHDA and SQIVND (reference sequence). J was trimmed by 3 bases and V by 5 bases; bases with no gene match: 6. The CDR3 runs 14 residues. The CDR3 protein is CASSAGQGRYEQYF. The CDR3 DNA is TGTGCCAGTAGTGCCGGACAGGGCCGCTACGAGCAGTACTTC. The variable domain in full, completed from reference TRBV19 and TRBJ2-7, reads DGGITQSPKYLFRKEGQNVTLSCEQNLNHDAMYWYRQDPGQGLRLIYYSQIVNDFQKGDIAEGYSVSREKKESFPLTVTSAQKNPTAFYLCASSAGQGRYEQYFGPGTRLTVT.